The T cell receptor beta chain under discussion was sequenced for a study of graft-versus-host responses after intestinal transplantation. Study-wide background: Every recipient had anti-thymocyte globulin induction and 2 to 4 years of tacrolimus plus steroids.

Broader study findings: GvH clones appeared in recipient marrow, some first in ileum or blood.

Method: immunoSEQ multiplex PCR; TCRdb's copy keeps in-frame clones and lacks some. Of about 12,000 clones listed, about 30% are singletons. This CDR3 spans 13 amino acids. Trimming at V came to 4 bases and at J to 4 bases, leaving 1 base not matched to a gene. Germline V CDR1 and CDR2: SGHDN, FVKESK. The researchers put roughly 200,000 CFSE-labeled responder cells into plates with roughly 200,000 irradiated, violet-dye-labeled stimulator cells. The chain has TRBV14 and TRBJ2-1; 7 positions agree with TRBD2. This specimen was alloreactive CD8+ T cells from a mixed lymphocyte reaction culture, taken before intestinal transplant. Indicated subset: CFSE-low proliferating T cells sorted from approximately 6-day pre-transplant mixed lymphocyte reaction (GvH or HvG direction). This clonotype originated in a human patient who received an intestinal transplant. This CDR3 reads CASSPGGYNEQFF. For the CDR3, the DNA is TGTGCCAGCAGCCCGGGGGGTTACAATGAGCAGTTCTTC.